This TCR beta chain stems from a study of low-dose radiotherapy and immunotherapy resistance in tumors. For the study at large: Patients were treated with intravenous nivolumab at 240 mg every two weeks and were also dosed with ipilimumab at 1 mg/kg every six weeks.

CDR1 and CDR2 from the germline V gene are LNHNV and YYDKDF (reference sequence). The CDR3 extends over 15 amino acids. The V and J ends lost 4 bases and 5 bases respectively, with 17 bases between them. TRAV- and TRBV-specific primers, spanning alpha and beta chains, primed first-strand cDNA. TCR amplification ran 20 PCR cycles using constant-region and V-primer adapter primers. TCRdb analysed the reads with MiXCR anew, one entry per CDR3 protein. This table holds about 15,000 distinct CDR3 sequences, 45% to 55% found once. This clonotype was observed a few times. The genes are TRBV15 and TRBJ2-5, with no clear D. The sequence came from a human donor with advanced metastatic prostate, ovarian, gallbladder or colorectal cancer (not recorded which). This table probably holds off-target reads from a library built for another chain. This chain's CDR3 is CATSTLRVDSETQYF. Written as DNA, the CDR3 is TGTGCCACCAGCACTCTTAGAGTGGATTCGGAGACCCAGTACTTC.